This TCR beta chain was sequenced in a study of blood T cell repertoires in COVID-19. In the study overall: Acute-phase and convalescent COVID-19 samples originated in the United States, Italy and Spain.

Generated by immunoSEQ multiplex PCR, the TCRdb table keeps only in-frame clones and is missing some. This sample has roughly 100,000 clones, with around nine tenths found just once. The CDR3 totals 14 residues. CDR1 is SGHTA and CDR2 is FQGNSA in the germline V gene. V shed 6 bases and J 4 bases; nucleotides not matched to a gene: 7. This clonotype was sampled from a woman older than 75 with acute or convalescent COVID-19. The rearrangement joins TRBV7-2 to TRBJ1-2; TRBD1 aligns across 8 bases. The sample consisted of peripheral blood. The CDR3 loop reads CASSPGQGTYGYTF. Here the CDR3 DNA reads TGTGCCAGCAGTCCCGGACAGGGTACCTATGGCTACACCTTC.